Presented here are 28 T cell receptor beta chains from one specimen sequenced in a study of blood T cell repertoires in COVID-19. Some clones are missing from TCRdb's copy, which holds only in-frame ones; the method was immunoSEQ multiplex PCR. The repertoire holds around 310,000 clones, with around 89% as singletons. The specimen sequenced was peripheral blood. The receptors here all came from a woman aged 40 to 50 with COVID-19, enrolled during active disease.

V and J are TRBV5-6 and TRBJ1-2, with D unresolved. CDR3 size: 14 residues. Germline V gives CDR1 SGHDT, CDR2 YYEEEE. Trimming took off 0 bases at V and 7 bases at J, with 13 bases between the two ends. The CDR3 reads CASSLAPGLGGYTF. The CDR3 bases are TGTGCCAGCAGCTTGGCCCCAGGTTTGGGTGGCTACACCTTC.

The chain is built from TRBV6-5 and TRBJ2-5; 9 positions agree with TRBD1. Germline CDR1 reads MNHEY; CDR2 reads SVGAGI. The CDR3 loop spans 15 amino acids. V lost 6 bases, J lost 0 bases, and 5 bases stayed unmatched. DNA of the CDR3: TGTGCCAGCAGAGGGACAGGGAGGTACCAAGAGACCCAGTACTTC. Its protein is CASRGTGRYQETQYF.

The chain uses TRBV3-1 (or the pseudogene TRBV3-2) and TRBJ2-3, with 8 positions matching TRBD2. The CDR3 is made up of 14 amino acids. Trimming at V came to 2 bases and at J to 4 bases, leaving 2 bases not matched to a gene. Germline assignment: CDR1 LGHDT and CDR2 YNNKEL (reference sequence). The CDR3, as DNA: TGTGCCAGCAGCCAACGGGGGGGCTCAGATACGCAGTATTTT. This codes for CASSQRGGSDTQYF.

J is TRBJ1-2 and V is TRBV6-2 or TRBV6-3; D possibly corresponds to TRBD1 (6 bases). V was clipped by 5 bases and J by 0 bases, with 19 bases between them. The CDR3 runs to 17 residues. CDR1 MNHEY and CDR2 SVGEGT come from the germline V gene. This chain's CDR3 is CASSDTLTGRANYGYTF. DNA for the CDR3: TGTGCCAGCAGTGACACCCTGACAGGCCGAGCTAACTATGGCTACACCTTC.

Comments on this clone: The same CDR3 can be traced to other DNA sequences in this sample. The CDR3 reads CASSPRTGGNQPQHF. The CDR3 nucleotides are TGTGCCAGTAGTCCACGGACAGGTGGCAATCAGCCCCAGCATTTT. This chain uses TRBV19 with TRBJ1-5; 7 nucleotides match TRBD1. This CDR3 spans 15 amino acids. CDR1 and CDR2 from the germline V gene are LNHDA and SQIVND (reference sequence). V lost 5 bases, J lost 2 bases, and 6 bases stayed unmatched.

The chain combines TRBV6-2 or TRBV6-3 with TRBJ1-5; tentative D call: TRBD1 (6 bases). Germline V lookup: CDR1 MNHEY, CDR2 SVGEGT. The CDR3 length is 15 residues. Trimming removed 6 bases from V and 12 bases from J, with 24 bases in between. The CDR3 here is CASRPTGSPKGDQHF. CDR3 coding DNA: TGTGCCAGCAGGCCTACAGGGAGCCCAAAAGGCGACCAGCATTTT.

The V and J genes are TRBV6-6 and TRBJ2-1; 9 bases agree with TRBD2. Germline V lookup: CDR1 MNHNY, CDR2 SVGAGI (reference sequence). CDR3 length: 14 residues. The V gene end was trimmed by 6 bases and the J gene end by 5 bases; junction bases not matched to a gene: 5. Here the CDR3 DNA reads TGTGCCAGCAGACCGGGACTAGCTCACAATGAGCAGTTCTTC. It translates to CASRPGLAHNEQFF.

The chain has TRBV5-1 and TRBJ2-1; 8 bases are shared with TRBD2. The junction had 13 bases not matched to a gene; V was cut back by 5 bases and J by 6 bases. This CDR3 is built from 16 residues. Per the germline V gene, CDR1 is SGHRS and CDR2 is YFSETQ. The CDR3 sequence: CASRSPSGRGFNEQFF. In nucleotides, the CDR3 is TGCGCCAGCAGGTCCCCCAGCGGGAGAGGTTTCAATGAGCAGTTCTTC.

This rearrangement joins TRBV29-1 to TRBJ2-5; TRBD1 aligns across 9 bases. With V trimmed by 7 bases and J by 5 bases, 5 bases remained unmatched. The CDR3 runs 12 residues. CDR1 and CDR2 from the germline V gene are SQVTM and ANQGSEA. CDR3 loop: CSARTGEETQYF. In DNA form, the CDR3 reads TGCAGCGCCAGGACAGGGGAGGAGACCCAGTACTTC.

The CDR3 nucleotides read TGTGCCAGCAGTTCCTGGGGGGGCGGGGGCTACACCTTC. Its protein is CASSSWGGGGYTF. The chain has TRBV27 and TRBJ1-2, with a weak D call TRBD1 (6 bases). Trimming removed 4 bases at V and 8 bases at J, with 14 bases between. Germline V gene sequence: CDR1 MNHEY, CDR2 SMNVEV (reference sequence). The CDR3 runs to 13 residues.

The rearrangement uses TRBV7-2 and TRBJ1-3; D not resolved. Germline CDR1 and CDR2: SGHTA and FQGNSA. Between the trimmed V and J ends, which lost 6 bases and 4 bases, there was a span of 13 bases. This CDR3 has 14 residues. The CDR3 reads CASRPPGSGNTIYF. In nucleotides, the CDR3 is TGTGCCAGCAGGCCTCCGGGATCCGGAAACACCATATATTTT.

The genes are TRBV5-1 and TRBJ2-7, with TRBD1 matching over 11 bases. V lost 4 bases to trimming and J lost 5 bases; unmatched junction nucleotides: 8. CDR3 size: 15 residues. From germline, CDR1 is SGHRS and CDR2 YFSETQ. CDR3 DNA: TGCGCCAGCAGCCCGGGACAGGGGGTAGGGGACGAGCAGTACTTC. Protein sequence: CASSPGQGVGDEQYF.

The chain recombines TRBV5-1 with TRBJ1-4; D gene uncertain. V was pared by 4 bases and J by 4 bases, with 32 bases between. The CDR3 runs to 21 residues. CDR1 is SGHRS, CDR2 YFSETQ, per germline. CDR3 sequence: CASSPRTFGRPGLLINEKLFF. The CDR3 DNA follows: TGCGCCAGCAGCCCGAGGACTTTCGGTCGGCCAGGACTCCTTATTAATGAAAAACTGTTTTTT. Full variable domain (remainder filled in from reference TRBV5-1 and TRBJ1-4): KAGVTQTPRYLIKTRGQQVTLSCSPISGHRSVSWYQQTPGQGLQFLFEYFSETQRNKGNFPGRFSGRQFSNSRSEMNVSTLELGDSALYLCASSPRTFGRPGLLINEKLFFGSGTQLSVL.

The chain uses TRBV6-5 and TRBJ1-1; 9 bases are shared with TRBD1. Per germline, CDR1 MNHEY and CDR2 SVGAGI. V was clipped by 10 bases and J by 0 bases; unmatched bases: 6. The CDR3 is 14 amino acids. The CDR3 nucleotides read TGTGCCACCCTACAGGGGGCTATGAACACTGAAGCTTTCTTT. It specifies CATLQGAMNTEAFF.

This chain's CDR3 is CASSARLAGALYNEQFF. The DNA for the CDR3 is TGTGCCAGCAGTGCCCGACTAGCGGGAGCTCTTTACAATGAGCAGTTCTTC. The chain recombines TRBV27 with TRBJ2-1; TRBD2 matches at 12 bases. This CDR3 is 17 amino acids long. Germline assignment: CDR1 MNHEY and CDR2 SMNVEV (reference sequence). J lost 4 bases, V lost 5 bases, and 9 bases had no gene match.

The chain joins TRBV10-3 to TRBJ1-1; D is ambiguous. CDR1 and CDR2 (germline): ENHRY, SYGVKD. This CDR3 spans 14 amino acids. V shed 6 bases and J shed 1 base, with 12 bases lying between them. The CDR3 DNA reads as TGTGCCATCAGCGGTTGGTCAGGGAACACTGAAGCTTTCTTT. Its protein is CAISGWSGNTEAFF.

The V call is TRBV15, the J call TRBJ2-3, with D perhaps matching TRBD2 (6 bases). Trimming pared 3 bases from V and 4 bases from J, leaving 14 bases between. Germline CDR1 and CDR2: LNHNV and YYDKDF (reference sequence). The CDR3 length is 15 residues. The CDR3 DNA is TGTGCCACCAGCAGGAAAAGGCCGGGGGCAGATACGCAGTATTTT. Translating it yields CATSRKRPGADTQYF.

This chain joins TRBV28 and TRBJ1-1; 7 bases align to TRBD1. Germline CDR1 reads MDHEN; CDR2 reads SYDVKM. CDR3 length equals 16 residues. V shed 5 bases and J 3 bases; nucleotides not matched to a gene: 12. The CDR3 region is CASSPPGRGQHTEAFF. CDR3 in DNA: TGTGCCAGCAGTCCCCCGGGACGGGGACAGCACACTGAAGCTTTCTTT.

The rearrangement joins TRBV4-2 to TRBJ1-4; D is uncertain. This CDR3 has 14 residues. Germline values: CDR1 LGHNA, CDR2 YNFKEQ. With 9 bases removed from V and 5 bases from J, the gap between germline ends came to 16 bases. CDR3 coding DNA: TGTGCCAGTGCATCGAGGGCGACGAATGAAAAACTGTTTTTT. Translation: CASASRATNEKLFF.

The rearrangement joins TRBV19 to TRBJ2-2, with D tentatively TRBD2 (5 bases). The V end was cut by 7 bases, the J end by 4 bases, with 16 bases between. Germline V lookup: CDR1 LNHDA, CDR2 SQIVND (reference sequence). CDR3 length: 15 residues. The CDR3 protein is CASNRIGVVTGELFF. As DNA, the CDR3 is TGTGCCAGTAATCGAATCGGGGTCGTCACCGGGGAGCTGTTTTTT.

The chain carries TRBV25-1 and TRBJ1-6, with D possibly matching TRBD1 (5 bases). The germline CDR1 and CDR2 sequences are MGHDK and SYGVNS. V was trimmed by 7 bases and J by 9 bases, leaving 13 bases between them. There are 13 residues in the CDR3. The CDR3 reads CASNRTPGSPLHF. CDR3 bases: TGTGCCAGCAACAGGACCCCTGGTTCACCCCTCCACTTT.

In the case of this clone: Other DNA sequences in this specimen translate into the identical CDR3. The V gene is TRBV7-2, the J gene TRBJ1-1; possible D gene TRBD1, 5 bases. The V gene's germline CDR1 is SGHTA and CDR2 FQGNSA. This CDR3 is 13 amino acids long. V was trimmed by 2 bases and J by 4 bases, leaving 8 bases between them. The CDR3 bases are TGTGCCAGCAGCTTACGGAGGGGCACTGAAGCTTTCTTT. Encoded protein: CASSLRRGTEAFF.

The chain has TRBV6-1 and TRBJ1-1; D unresolved. Trimming removed 3 bases from V and 3 bases from J, with 11 bases in between. CDR3 length: 14 residues. Germline V gene lookup returns CDR1 MNHNS and CDR2 SASEGT. CDR3 nucleotide sequence: TGTGCCAGCAGTGACGGGGTCGGGCACACTGAAGCTTTCTTT. The encoded protein is CASSDGVGHTEAFF.

This clone was seen once. This sequence joins TRBV5-4 and TRBJ1-6; D remains ambiguous. This CDR3 has 13 residues. With 4 bases removed from V and 7 bases from J, the gap between germline ends came to 9 bases. The germline gives CDR1 SGHNT, CDR2 YYREEE (reference sequence). The CDR3 DNA is TGTGCCAGCAGCGATACAGCCAATTCACCCCTCCACTTT. This encodes CASSDTANSPLHF.

The chain carries TRBV5-6 and TRBJ1-4, with TRBD1 matching over 8 bases. This CDR3 is 16 amino acids long. The V and J ends lost 5 bases and 5 bases, in that order; junction bases with no gene match: 11. Germline V gene lookup returns CDR1 SGHDT and CDR2 YYEEEE. CDR3 amino acids: CASSNNLRDRNEKLFF. CDR3 in DNA: TGTGCCAGCAGTAATAACCTCCGGGACAGGAATGAAAAACTGTTTTTT.

J is TRBJ1-1 and V is TRBV6-5, with TRBD1 matching over 7 bases. CDR3 length: 15 residues. Germline-derived CDR1 and CDR2 are MNHEY and SVGAGI. The V and J ends lost 5 bases and 1 base, in that order; junction bases with no gene match: 7. DNA of the CDR3: TGTGCCAGCAGTCCCCTCGACAGGGCGAACACTGAAGCTTTCTTT. This codes for CASSPLDRANTEAFF.

V usage is TRBV9 and J usage is TRBJ2-5; TRBD1 matches 9 bases. V trimming: 4 bases; J trimming: 5 bases; junction bases outside the gene matches: 6. Germline V CDR1 and CDR2: SGDLS, YYNGEE. The CDR3 runs to 14 residues. The CDR3 coding sequence is TGTGCCAGCAGCCAGGGACAGGGCGGGGAGACCCAGTACTTC. Its protein is CASSQGQGGETQYF. The full variable domain, its missing parts supplied by reference TRBV9 and TRBJ2-5, is DSGVTQTPKHLITATGQRVTLRCSPRSGDLSVYWYQQSLDQGLQFLIQYYNGEERAKGNILERFSAQQFPDLHSELNLSSLELGDSALYFCASSQGQGGETQYFGPGTRLLVL.

The chain couples TRBV28 to TRBJ1-1; D not certain. Trimming took 4 bases from V and 6 from J, leaving 12 bases between them. The CDR3 sequence is 13 residues long. CDR1 is MDHEN, CDR2 SYDVKM, per germline. CDR3 loop: CASSSTLPSEAFF. The CDR3 DNA reads TGTGCCAGCAGTTCCACTCTTCCCTCTGAAGCTTTCTTT.